Each of the 19 T cell receptor beta chains below was sequenced from the same sample in a study of CD8+CD57+ T cells in acquired aplastic anemia. Genomic DNA, serving as template, underwent TCR beta VDJ and CDR3 profiling. From the reads, TCRdb called clonotypes with MiXCR, one entry per CDR3 protein. The data hold fewer than 250,000 distinct CDR3 sequences, with roughly 56% observed a single time. Specimen: sorted CD4+, CD8+, or CD8+CD57+ T cells (not recorded which) from PBMCs. The receptors originated from a human donor in good health, serving as a control.

V gene TRBV14 combines with J gene TRBJ2-2; D may be TRBD1 or TRBD2 (6 bases each). Germline V gene lookup returns CDR1 SGHDN and CDR2 FVKESK. There are 18 residues in the CDR3. Trimming stripped 0 bases from V and 3 bases from J, with 17 bases between. CDR3 coding DNA: TGTGCCAGCAGCCAAGATCCGGGGGCAGGGTCGGACACCGGGGAGCTGTTTTTT. It is translated as CASSQDPGAGSDTGELFF.

This chain connects TRBV9 to TRBJ1-1; possible D gene TRBD1, 5 bases. V shed 0 bases and J shed 5 bases, with 8 bases lying between them. The germline gives CDR1 SGDLS, CDR2 YYNGEE. The CDR3 consists of 13 residues. CDR3 nucleotides: TGTGCCAGCAGCGTAGGGGGCACGACTGAAGCTTTCTTT. Translating it yields CASSVGGTTEAFF. Based on the CDR3 plus reference TRBV9 and TRBJ1-1, the full variable domain is DSGVTQTPKHLITATGQRVTLRCSPRSGDLSVYWYQQSLDQGLQFLIQYYNGEERAKGNILERFSAQQFPDLHSELNLSSLELGDSALYFCASSVGGTTEAFFGQGTRLTVV.

This chain links TRBV19 with TRBJ2-7, with D unclear. The CDR3 length is 13 residues. CDR1 and CDR2 (germline): LNHDA, SQIVND (reference sequence). Trimming stripped 8 bases from V and 1 base from J, with 12 bases between. CDR3 protein: CASATAESYEQYF. The DNA for the CDR3 is TGTGCCAGTGCGACGGCCGAATCCTACGAGCAGTACTTC. Full variable domain (rest looked up from reference TRBV19 and TRBJ2-7): DGGITQSPKYLFRKEGQNVTLSCEQNLNHDAMYWYRQDPGQGLRLIYYSQIVNDFQKGDIAEGYSVSREKKESFPLTVTSAQKNPTAFYLCASATAESYEQYFGPGTRLTVT.

J is TRBJ2-1 and V is TRBV7-2; 10 bases line up with TRBD2. CDR3 length: 18 amino acids. V was pared by 5 bases and J by 3 bases, with 13 bases of the junction left unmatched. Germline-derived CDR1 and CDR2 are SGHTA and FQGNSA. CDR3 in amino acids: CASSLQPSGGVDYNEQFF. CDR3 DNA sequence: TGTGCCAGCAGCCTGCAACCGAGCGGGGGGGTGGACTACAATGAGCAGTTCTTC. Filled out from reference TRBV7-2 and TRBJ2-1, the complete variable domain reads GAGVSQSPSNKVTEKGKDVELRCDPISGHTALYWYRQSLGQGLEFLIYFQGNSAPDKSGLPSDRFSAERTGGSVSTLTIQRTQQEDSAVYLCASSLQPSGGVDYNEQFFGPGTRLTVL.

The chain joins TRBV12-3 or TRBV12-4 to TRBJ2-5; perhaps TRBD2 as D (6 bases). There are 13 residues in the CDR3. The V end lost 6 bases, the J end lost 6 bases, and 14 bases lay between the germline ends. CDR3 coding DNA: TGTGCCAGCAGGCGGGAAGAAGAAAAGACCCAGTACTTC. Its protein is CASRREEEKTQYF.

About this clonotype: Since a much larger clone is just one base distant, this may be a read error. The CDR3 protein is CANSSGTGASNRYF. CDR3 DNA sequence: TGCGCCAACAGCTCCGGGACAGGGGCTTCCAACCGGTACTTC. This chain connects TRBV5-1 to TRBJ2-5, with 10 positions matching TRBD1. The length of the CDR3 is 14 residues. Per the germline V gene, CDR1 is SGHRS and CDR2 is YFSETQ.

Points on this clonotype: One end of the junction fails to match germline, which may point to a read error. This chain joins TRBV12-3 or TRBV12-4 and TRBJ1-6; the match to TRBD1 covers 8 bases. The CDR3 consists of 14 residues. The CDR3: CASSSDRALSPLHF. For the CDR3, the DNA is TGTGCCAGCAGTTCGGACAGGGCACTTTCACCCCTTCACTTT.

The rearrangement links TRBV7-7 to TRBJ1-2; D unresolved. Germline-derived CDR1 and CDR2 are SSHAT and FNYEAQ (reference sequence). The V gene lost 1 base and the J gene lost 3 bases, with 6 bases spanning the gap. This CDR3 has 13 amino acids. Here the CDR3 DNA reads TGTGCCAGCAGCTTAGGTTGGGACTATGGCTACACCTTC. It is translated as CASSLGWDYGYTF.

This clonotype was seen many times. The chain carries TRBV5-1 and TRBJ1-2; the match to TRBD1 covers 10 bases. V shed 2 bases and J 3 bases; nucleotides not matched to a gene: 4. Germline V gives CDR1 SGHRS, CDR2 YFSETQ. The CDR3 length is 15 residues. CDR3 sequence reads: CASSLLTGGDYGYTF. The CDR3 region has the DNA TGCGCCAGCAGCTTATTGACAGGGGGCGACTATGGCTACACCTTC.

This clonotype has at least ten counts. The V call is TRBV4-3, the J call TRBJ1-2, with D possibly being TRBD1 (6 bases). CDR3 length: 13 residues. CDR1 and CDR2 (germline): LGHNA, YSLEER. The V and J ends lost 1 base and 7 bases respectively, with 10 bases between them. This chain's CDR3 is CASSQAGEAGYTF. As DNA, the CDR3 is TGCGCCAGCAGCCAAGCAGGGGAGGCTGGCTACACCTTC.

The chain couples TRBV7-3 to TRBJ2-7; 7 nucleotides line up with TRBD1. This CDR3 is built from 12 residues. Germline assignment: CDR1 SGHTA and CDR2 FQGTGA. The trim removed 5 bases at V and 4 bases at J, leaving 2 bases unmatched. CDR3 in DNA: TGTGCCAGCAGCAGGGGGCAGTACGAGCAGTACTTC. Encoded protein: CASSRGQYEQYF.

Notes on this clonotype: As the CDR3 is not closed by the conserved phenylalanine or tryptophan, this likely results from a read error. The CDR3 loop is CASSVEGQGWTPLHL. Written as DNA, the CDR3 is TGTGCCAGCAGCGTAGAGGGACAGGGGTGGACACCCCTCCACCTT. The chain has TRBV9 and TRBJ1-6; TRBD1 aligns across 10 bases. The ends lost 0 bases at V and 11 bases at J; junction bases unmatched: 5. CDR1 and CDR2 (germline): SGDLS, YYNGEE. The CDR3 is made up of 15 amino acids.

This clonotype came up many times. The chain couples TRBV15 to TRBJ1-5; 7 bases are shared with TRBD1. Germline V lookup: CDR1 LNHNV, CDR2 YYDKDF (reference sequence). V shed 5 bases and J 6 bases; nucleotides not matched to a gene: 7. The CDR3 extends over 14 amino acids. The CDR3 DNA follows: TGTGCCACCAGCGAAGACAGGGCGAGTCAGCCCCAGCATTTT. Amino acid sequence: CATSEDRASQPQHF.

This clonotype was seen just once. The J gene is TRBJ2-5, the V gene TRBV7-6; tentative D call: TRBD2 (7 bases). Between the trimmed V and J ends, which lost 3 bases and 0 bases, there was a span of 20 bases. The germline V gene has CDR1 SGHVS and CDR2 FNYEAQ. This CDR3 has 18 amino acids. CDR3 sequence reads: CASSFKVGGGTYQETQYF. CDR3 sequence (DNA): TGTGCCAGCAGCTTTAAAGTGGGAGGGGGAACTTACCAAGAGACCCAGTACTTC.

V usage is TRBV5-1 and J usage is TRBJ2-5, with a possible D match to TRBD1 (6 bases). V was trimmed by 0 bases and J by 0 bases, leaving 6 bases between them. The CDR3 consists of 14 residues. Germline V gene lookup returns CDR1 SGHRS and CDR2 YFSETQ. CDR3 nucleotide sequence: TGCGCCAGCAGCTTGGCAGGGGACCAAGAGACCCAGTACTTC. Its translation is CASSLAGDQETQYF.

On this clonotype: In this CDR3 the conserved last residue, phenylalanine or tryptophan, is missing, so a read error is likely. The chain links TRBV9 to TRBJ2-7; 15 bases align to TRBD2. V lost 4 bases and J lost 7; bases outside the gene matches: 9. This CDR3 is 16 amino acids long. Looked up from germline, CDR1 is SGDLS and CDR2 is YYNGEE. In DNA form, the CDR3 reads TGTGCCAGCAGCCAAGACGGGACTAGCGGGGGGAAGGAGCAGTACCTC. It codes for CASSQDGTSGGKEQYL.

This clonotype was observed many times. The V gene is TRBV6-5, the J gene TRBJ1-5, with D tentatively TRBD1 (5 bases). Per the germline V gene, CDR1 is MNHEY and CDR2 is SVGAGI. This CDR3 has 15 amino acids. V was shortened by 6 bases and J by 3 bases, with 15 bases between the two germline ends. The CDR3 loop reads CASRIFRDSNQPQHF. DNA of the CDR3: TGTGCCAGCAGGATCTTCCGGGACTCCAATCAGCCCCAGCATTTT.

This chain's CDR3 is CATKGQGGYGYTF. The CDR3 DNA is TGTGCCACCAAGGGACAGGGGGGCTATGGCTACACCTTC. The rearrangement uses TRBV2 and TRBJ1-2, with 11 bases that match TRBD1. The V gene's germline CDR1 is SNHLY and CDR2 FYNNEI. Trimming cost V 10 bases and J 4 bases; bases outside gene matches: 5. This CDR3 has 13 amino acids.

As for this clonotype: It is unclear where the CDR3 begins or ends on the DNA, so no DNA is shown, and the CDR3 is as TCRdb lists it. V gene TRBV20-1 combines with J gene TRBJ1-5; the D segment call TRBD1 is taken from the table without a DNA check. Germline lookup yields CDR1 DFQATT and CDR2 SNEGSKA (reference sequence). The CDR3 is 21 residues long, ends included. The CDR3 here is CSAREADRGTMSSSSGQGQHF.